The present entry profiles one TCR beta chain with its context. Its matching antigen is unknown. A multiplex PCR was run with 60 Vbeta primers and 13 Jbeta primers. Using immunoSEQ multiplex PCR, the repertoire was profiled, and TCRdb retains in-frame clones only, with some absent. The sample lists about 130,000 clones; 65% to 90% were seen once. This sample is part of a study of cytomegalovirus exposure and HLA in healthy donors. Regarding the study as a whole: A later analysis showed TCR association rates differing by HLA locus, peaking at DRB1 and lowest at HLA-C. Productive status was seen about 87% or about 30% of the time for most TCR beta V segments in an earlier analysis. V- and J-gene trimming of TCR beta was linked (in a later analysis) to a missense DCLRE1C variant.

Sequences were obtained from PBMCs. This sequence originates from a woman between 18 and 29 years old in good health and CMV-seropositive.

This chain's CDR3 is CASSIDRAYGYTF. For the CDR3, the DNA is TGTGCCAGTAGTATCGACAGGGCCTATGGCTACACCTTC. The chain couples TRBV19 to TRBJ1-2, with 7 bases matching TRBD1. V lost 3 bases, J lost 4 bases, and 2 bases stayed unmatched. The CDR3 extends over 13 amino acids. Germline assignment: CDR1 LNHDA and CDR2 SQIVND (reference sequence).